The subject of this entry is one T cell receptor beta chain. Antigen specificity is unknown. CDR1 is MNHEY and CDR2 is SVGEGT in the germline V gene. J lost 7 bases, V lost 7 bases, and 12 bases had no gene match. The CDR3 spans 15 residues. Naive CD8 T cell sorting was performed on the CD8+CD4-CCR7+CD45RA+ phenotype. The data originate from a study of molecular identifiers for immune sequencing clone quantification. Looking at the study overall: Four of five RNA aliquots from approximately 20,000 or 100,000 naive CD8 T cells were sequenced.

Study-wide results and limits: In CMV-specific effectors, clones above 20 copies held over 98% of molecules; naive, under 1%.

Both previously described methods and listed TCR primers were employed to make bulk TCR libraries. TCRdb called the PCR reads again in MiXCR, with one record for every CDR3 protein. The sample has about 500,000 distinct CDR3 sequences; roughly 24% are singletons. This clonotype originated in a human donor in good health. Some libraries in this study had Jurkat cell RNA spiked in. The V gene is TRBV6-2 or TRBV6-3, the J gene TRBJ2-1, with 8 bases fitting TRBD1. Material for sequencing was naive CD8+ T cells from blood, with Jurkat cell RNA spiked in. Subset denoted: FACS-sorted CD8+CD4-CCR7+CD45RA+ naive T cells. Written as DNA, the CDR3 is TGTGCCAGCATCCAAGGACAGGGTCTGGGTAATGAGCAGTTCTTC. It yields the protein CASIQGQGLGNEQFF.